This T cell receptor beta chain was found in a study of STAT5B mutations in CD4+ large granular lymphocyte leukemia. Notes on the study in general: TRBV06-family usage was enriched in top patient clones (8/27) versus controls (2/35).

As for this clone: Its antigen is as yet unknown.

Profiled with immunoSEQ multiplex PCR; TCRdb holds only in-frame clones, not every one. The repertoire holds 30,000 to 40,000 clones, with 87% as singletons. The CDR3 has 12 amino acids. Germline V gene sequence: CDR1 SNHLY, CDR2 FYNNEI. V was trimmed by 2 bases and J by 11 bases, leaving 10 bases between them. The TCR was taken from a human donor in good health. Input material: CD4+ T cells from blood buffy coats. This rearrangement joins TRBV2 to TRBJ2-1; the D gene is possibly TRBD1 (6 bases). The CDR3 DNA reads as TGTGCCAGCAGTGAATGGACAGACCAGCAGTTCTTC. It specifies CASSEWTDQQFF.